The 8 T cell receptor beta chains reported below all come from one sample, sequenced in a study of CD8 T cells in ankylosing spondylitis. TCRdb re-called the 5' RACE reads through MiXCR, storing one row per CDR3 protein. Of 220,000 or so distinct CDR3 sequences listed, 8% to 11% were seen once; the top ten hold 21%. Sequences were obtained from blood, either unsorted or a sorted T cell fraction (not recorded which). These receptor sequences come from a male donor with ankylosing spondylitis or in good health (not recorded which).

The chain links TRBV9 to TRBJ2-1, with 8 bases aligning to TRBD2. The CDR3 loop spans 16 amino acids. Germline CDR1 and CDR2: SGDLS and YYNGEE. Unmatched junction bases numbered 7, after V lost 4 bases and J lost 1 base. CDR3 protein: CASSPRIAGSYNEQFF. The DNA for the CDR3 is TGTGCCAGCAGCCCTCGGATAGCGGGGTCCTACAATGAGCAGTTCTTC.

Comment on this clonotype: A clone one base away is much larger, so this may be a read error. Given the absence of the conserved phenylalanine or tryptophan at the CDR3 end, a read error is likely. The V gene is TRBV7-9, the J gene TRBJ1-1; no definite D call. Germline values: CDR1 SEHNR, CDR2 FQNEAQ (reference sequence). The ends were cut back, 5 bases at V and 2 bases at J, with 12 bases in the middle. The CDR3 is 14 residues long. The CDR3 nucleotides read TGTGCCAGCAGCCTCCAGGAACCCAACACTGAAGCTTTCCTT. It encodes CASSLQEPNTEAFL.

There are many counts of this clonotype. The V call is TRBV20-1, the J call TRBJ2-1, with D hard to call. Germline-derived CDR1 and CDR2 are DFQATT and SNEGSKA (reference sequence). The CDR3 has 13 residues. V lost 6 bases, J lost 0 bases, and 9 bases lay in between. The CDR3 loop reads CSAPSSSYNEQFF. The CDR3 DNA reads as TGCAGTGCCCCGTCTAGCTCCTACAATGAGCAGTTCTTC.

This clonotype was seen ten or more times. The CDR3 DNA reads TGTGCCGCCGGGGATCGAGATCAGCCCCAGCATTTT. This gives the protein CAAGDRDQPQHF. This sequence joins TRBV12-3 or TRBV12-4 and TRBJ1-5; no reliable D call. The CDR3 sequence is 12 residues long. V shed 11 bases and J shed 5 bases, with 13 bases lying between them.

This clonotype was counted ten times or more. CDR3 nucleotides: TGCGCCAGCAGCTTGGCCATGGGGGTCATGAACACTGAAGCTTTCTTT. Translation gives CASSLAMGVMNTEAFF. V and J are TRBV5-1 and TRBJ1-1, with D perhaps matching TRBD1 (5 bases). Trimming cost V 0 bases and J 0 bases, with 12 bases left between them. The CDR3 covers 16 residues. Germline V gene sequence: CDR1 SGHRS, CDR2 YFSETQ.

This clonotype has ten or more counts. The genes are TRBV3-1 and TRBJ1-5; tentative D call: TRBD1 (6 bases). CDR3 length: 13 amino acids. Trimming took 5 bases from V and 7 from J, leaving 12 bases between them. CDR1 and CDR2 from the germline V gene are LGHDT and YNNKEL (reference sequence). The CDR3 bases are TGTGCCAGCAGCAAGGACAGCCGGCAGCCCCAGCATTTT. As protein: CASSKDSRQPQHF. The variable domain in full, with the rest retrieved from reference TRBV3-1 and TRBJ1-5, is DTAVSQTPKYLVTQMGNDKSIKCEQNLGHDTMYWYKQDSKKFLKIMFSYNNKELIINETVPNRFSPKSPDKAHLNLHINSLELGDSAVYFCASSKDSRQPQHFGDGTRLSIL.

The CDR3: CASSLGERGGTDTQYF. CDR3 nucleotides: TGTGCCAGCAGCTTAGGGGAGCGGGGGGGCACAGATACGCAGTATTTT. The J gene is TRBJ2-3, the V gene TRBV7-3; TRBD2 agrees at 9 bases. CDR1 is SGHTA, CDR2 FQGTGA, per germline. The CDR3 contains 16 residues. J gave up 1 base and V 2 bases, and 4 bases lay outside the gene matches.

The chain couples TRBV27 to TRBJ2-7; possible D gene TRBD2, 7 bases. Germline V gene sequence: CDR1 MNHEY, CDR2 SMNVEV (reference sequence). This CDR3 contains 19 residues. V lost 5 bases and J 1 base, leaving 27 bases between the germline ends. CDR3 loop: CASSTRGASFNLRSYEQYF. The CDR3 DNA sequence: TGTGCCAGCAGTACCCGGGGGGCATCATTTAACTTGCGGTCCTACGAGCAGTACTTC.